This T cell receptor beta chain was recorded in a study of T cell changes during pregnancy in multiple sclerosis. This clone was seen a handful of times. Assay used: immunoSEQ multiplex PCR; TCRdb lists only in-frame clones, some missing. In the table there are approximately 49,000 clones, 88% of which are singletons. Germline V gene lookup returns CDR1 SGHDT and CDR2 YYEEEE. Trimming took 5 bases from V and 0 from J; bases not matched to a gene: 8. CDR3 size: 16 residues. The clonotype comes from a female donor with multiple sclerosis, enrolled in a pregnancy study. The sample was CD4+ T cells from peripheral blood mononuclear cells, taken in the second trimester of pregnancy. The chain couples TRBV5-6 to TRBJ1-1; 9 bases map to TRBD1. The CDR3 bases are TGTGCCAGCAGTAAAGGACAGGGGAAGATGAACACTGAAGCTTTCTTT. It encodes CASSKGQGKMNTEAFF.